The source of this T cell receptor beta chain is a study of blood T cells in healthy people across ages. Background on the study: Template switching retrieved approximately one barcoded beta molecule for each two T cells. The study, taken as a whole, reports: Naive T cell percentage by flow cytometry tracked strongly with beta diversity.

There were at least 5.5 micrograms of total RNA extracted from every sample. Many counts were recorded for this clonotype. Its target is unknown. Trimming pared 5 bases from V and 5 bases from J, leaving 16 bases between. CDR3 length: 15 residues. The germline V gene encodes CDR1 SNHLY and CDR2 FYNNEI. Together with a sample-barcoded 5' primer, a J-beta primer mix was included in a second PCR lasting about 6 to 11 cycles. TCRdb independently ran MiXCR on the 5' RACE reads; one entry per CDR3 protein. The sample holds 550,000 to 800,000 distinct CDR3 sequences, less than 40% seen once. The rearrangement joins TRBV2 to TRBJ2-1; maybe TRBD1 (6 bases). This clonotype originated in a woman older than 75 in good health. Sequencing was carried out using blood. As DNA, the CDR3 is TGTGCCAGCAGTACCGGGACAAGCCTCAACAATGAGCAGTTCTTC. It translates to CASSTGTSLNNEQFF.